This TCR beta chain was found in a study of T cell clonality in common variable immunodeficiency (dated by TCRdb to between 2015 and 2016). General findings and caveats noted by the study authors: Fewer deletions and N-nucleotide insertions were reportedly observed in CVID TCRbeta sequences, and highly modified clones with 13 or more V deletions were reportedly absent from CVID TCRbeta sequences. Despite equal DNA input, controls averaged approximately 74,000 unique sequences per sample versus roughly 30,000 in CVID samples. CVID subjects shared fewer TCRbeta clones with each other than healthy controls did (p < 0.0001). TCRbeta clonality was higher in CVID subjects than in healthy controls (t-test p = 0.018), and the increase was most characteristic of about a third of subjects. Patient heterogeneity within the CVID cohort put limits on correlating repertoire features with clinical complications. The authors noted that sequencing repertoires of T cell subpopulations would be needed to clarify what caused the increased clonality in CVID.

Equivalent amounts of genomic DNA from CVID and control samples were used as sequencing input. For every sample, a 60 bp segment covering the rearranged TCRbeta CDR3 region was amplified and then sequenced. The immunoSEQ assay, a bias-corrected multiplex PCR combined with high-throughput sequencing, was used for TCRbeta amplification. Per the original workflow: Every unique nucleotide sequence was considered a clone and was annotated with V, D and J genes, copy number and frequency. Sequences were labeled productive if in frame, and non-productive if out of frame or containing stop codons. As previously described, Shannon's entropy was used to calculate clonality. Mean CDR3 Kyte-Doolittle hydropathy was derived from the predicted amino acid sequences of productive clones. Scaled V gene usage was hierarchically clustered using Manhattan distance and complete linkage with the R hclust function. Sharing of clones by CDR3 amino acid sequence was evaluated through resampling of 12 repertoires per group over 100 rounds. The repertoires were screened for some 69 published EBV-specific TCRbeta sequences and roughly 250 published CMV-specific TCRbeta sequences. Analysis left out a couple of CVID samples that produced under 10,000 sequences, so 40 to 45 CVID repertoires remained. What TCRdb holds here is the immuneACCESS table cut down to in-frame rearrangements. Part of the clones is not present; checked against another copy, under half of the missing clones reflect an unresolved V gene, and the others are unexplained. The DNA gave D and trimming, while V, J and clone size come from that table. The table records about 66,000 clones for this sample, and not one of them appears only once. The top ten clonotypes cover about 1.7% of the sample.

Most CVID patients and most healthy controls were of Caucasian heritage. From each donor, roughly 5 to 9 ml of heparinized peripheral whole blood was collected. Genomic DNA from adults with common variable immune deficiency (CVID) and from healthy adult controls was used for sequencing of TCRbeta CDR3 repertoires. The control group was made up of roughly 22 healthy adult volunteers (about ten male and around twelve female) whose ages ranged from roughly 20 to 70 years, with a mean age of around 30. To isolate peripheral blood mononuclear cells, diluted blood was subjected to density centrifugation over Hypaque 1077 or Ficoll-Paque. Genomic DNA was extracted from unsorted mononuclear cells by Qiagen column purification or by a centrifugation-based method. This clone appeared many times. Its target antigen remains unknown. The CDR3 end is not reached by the read, which stops 3 residues before it; the germline J gene fills it in.

Its CDR3 holds 13 amino acids, cysteine through phenylalanine. The DNA covers only part of the CDR3, 30 bases in frame from base 1. Per the germline V gene, KGHSH is the CDR1 and LQKENI is the CDR2. Between the V and J ends, shortened by 6 bases and 1 base respectively, the junction contains 7 bases. This receptor was obtained from a person aged 18 to 75 in good health. Sequencing was carried out using peripheral blood mononuclear cells. The chain was built from TRBV18 and TRBJ1-5; the D gene lacks a confident call. CDR3 reads: CASSLGSNQPQHF. The sequenced part of the CDR3 DNA is TGTGCCAGCTCCCTCGGGAGCAATCAGCCC.